Listed below are T cell receptor beta chains from one sample, sequenced in a study of blood T cell repertoires in COVID-19. Repertoires were generated with immunoSEQ multiplex PCR, while TCRdb's copy carries only in-frame clones and drops some. The sample holds 91,000 or so clones, almost 85% seen once. Sequencing was done on a sample of peripheral blood. All receptors derive from a man between 45 and 60 years old with active or convalescent COVID-19. The CDR3 runs from the conserved cysteine through the conserved F or W. A D gene is named only where the DNA matches it firmly. Only part of the rows carry a size: once, few, many, or a class if the clone is expanded.

v_call	d_call	clone_size	j_call	cdr3_nt	cdr3_aa
TRBV6-5	-	-	TRBJ1-6	TGTGCCAGCAGTTACTCGGGACAAAGGAATTCACCCCTCCACTTT	CASSYSGQRNSPLHF
TRBV2	-	-	TRBJ1-3	TGTGCCAGCCAAGACAAGGAGGTGAATCAGGAAGGAGTCTCTGGAAACACCATATATTTT	CASQDKEVNQEGVSGNTIYF
TRBV7-9	TRBD1	-	TRBJ1-5	TGTGCCAGCAGCCTGGCCGGGACAGATAATCAGCCCCAGCATTTT	CASSLAGTDNQPQHF
TRBV6-1	-	-	TRBJ2-7	TGTGCCAGCAGTGAAGTGAGGCCAACCTACGAGCAGTACTTC	CASSEVRPTYEQYF
TRBV5-4	TRBD1	-	TRBJ1-1	TGTGCCAGCAGCTACGGGACAGAGAACACTGAAGCTTTCTTT	CASSYGTENTEAFF
TRBV19	-	-	TRBJ2-2	TGTGCCAGTAGTATCCAGAAGCAGGGGGGCGGGTTGACCGGGGAGCTGTTTTTT	CASSIQKQGGGLTGELFF
TRBV18	-	-	TRBJ2-5	TGTGCCAGCTCACCGATTGGAACACGGACAGCAAAAGAGACCCAGTACTTC	CASSPIGTRTAKETQYF
TRBV2	-	-	TRBJ1-4	TGTGCCAGCAGGGACACATCAACTAATGAAAAACTGTTTTTT	CASRDTSTNEKLFF
TRBV27	TRBD1	-	TRBJ1-2	TGTGCCAGCAACGCCGGGACAGGGGGCCCCTATGGCTACACCTTC	CASNAGTGGPYGYTF
TRBV3-1/TRBV3-2	TRBD2	-	TRBJ2-5	TGTGCCAGCAGCCAAGTTGGTTGGGTGGCTAGCGGGGGGGCGAAGACCCAGTACTTC	CASSQVGWVASGGAKTQYF
TRBV6-4	TRBD1	-	TRBJ1-5	TGTGCCAGCAGCCGGACAGGGGCCAATCAGCCCCAGCATTTT	CASSRTGANQPQHF
TRBV20-1	-	-	TRBJ2-5	TGCAGTGCTAGTACTTGGGGGACGGGGGAAGAGACCCAGTACTTC	CSASTWGTGEETQYF
TRBV28	-	-	TRBJ2-2	TGTGCCAGCAGACAGCCTAACACCGGGGAGCTGTTTTTT	CASRQPNTGELFF
TRBV29-1	-	-	TRBJ2-2	TGCAGCGCGGGGGTAGCTTTGGACACCGGGGAGCTGTTTTTT	CSAGVALDTGELFF
TRBV4-3	TRBD1	-	TRBJ1-2	TGCGCCAGCAGCCAAGAGACAGGGAACTATGGCTACACCTTC	CASSQETGNYGYTF
TRBV28	TRBD1	-	TRBJ1-1	TGTGCCAGCAAACATACAGGGGAGCGGCCTGAAGCTTTCTTT	CASKHTGERPEAFF
TRBV5-1	-	few	TRBJ1-6	TGCGCCAGCAGCTTGACAGGGAGCTCCTATAATTCACCCCTCCACTTT	CASSLTGSSYNSPLHF
TRBV19	-	-	TRBJ1-3	TGTGCCGTAGAGGGCAGGGGTGATGGAAACACCATATATTTT	CAVEGRGDGNTIYF
TRBV3-1/TRBV3-2	-	-	TRBJ1-1	TGTGCCAGCAGCCAGGGGGGGGATAGGACTGAAGCTTTCTTT	CASSQGGDRTEAFF
TRBV10-3	TRBD2	-	TRBJ2-2	TGTGCCATCAGTGAGTCCCAGCGGGGGCCCAACACCGGGGAGCTGTTTTTT	CAISESQRGPNTGELFF
TRBV28	-	-	TRBJ1-4	TGTGCCAGCAGTCCCCCCACAGGGATGGGTGAAAAACTGTTTTTT	CASSPPTGMGEKLFF
TRBV3-1/TRBV3-2	TRBD2	-	TRBJ2-3	TGTGCCAGCAGCCAAGGGCGGGGGGAAACAGATACGCAGTATTTT	CASSQGRGETDTQYF
TRBV7-2	TRBD1	-	TRBJ1-2	TGTGCCAGCAGCTTAGAGGCAGGGGGATCCATCTATGGCTACACCTTC	CASSLEAGGSIYGYTF
TRBV28	-	-	TRBJ1-3	TGTGCCAGCAGTTTAGGGCAGTGGGACACCATATATTTT	CASSLGQWDTIYF
TRBV6-2/TRBV6-3	TRBD1	once	TRBJ1-2	TGTGCCAGCAGCTCGGGACAGGGAGACGGCTACACCTTC	CASSSGQGDGYTF
TRBV4-3	-	-	TRBJ2-2	TGCGCCAGCAGCCAAGGCGGCAGCAACACCGGGGAGCTGTTTTTT	CASSQGGSNTGELFF
TRBV7-9	TRBD1	-	TRBJ2-3	TGTGCCAGCAGATTTGGACAGGGTGGGACAGATACGCAGTATTTT	CASRFGQGGTDTQYF
TRBV19	-	-	TRBJ1-1	TGTGCCAGTAGTATGGGGAGGGGCATCATGAACACTGAAGCTTTCTTT	CASSMGRGIMNTEAFF
TRBV2	-	-	TRBJ2-5	TGTGCCAGCAGTGAAGGCGGGACGAGGGAGACCCAGTACTTC	CASSEGGTRETQYF
TRBV6-1	-	-	TRBJ2-3	TGTGCCAGCAGTGAACAAGCACAGAGCCGAGGAGGAACAGATACGCAGTATTTT	CASSEQAQSRGGTDTQYF
TRBV19	-	-	TRBJ1-4	TGTGCCAGTAGTATAGGGGCTACTAATGAAAAACTGTTTTTT	CASSIGATNEKLFF
TRBV28	-	-	TRBJ1-5	TGTGCCAGCAGTTTGGCCCAAGACAGTAGCAATCAGCCCCAGCATTTT	CASSLAQDSSNQPQHF
TRBV5-4	TRBD1	-	TRBJ1-4	TGTGCCAGCAGCTTGAATACAGGGGTAGACGGAAAACTGTTTTTT	CASSLNTGVDGKLFF
TRBV28	TRBD1	once	TRBJ2-5	TGTGCCACGTCTGAACAGGGGGCTGGTAGGGAGACCCAGTACTTC	CATSEQGAGRETQYF
TRBV7-8	-	-	TRBJ1-1	TGTGCCAGCAGCTCTTACAGGGTTGGGGCTGAAGCTTTCTTT	CASSSYRVGAEAFF
TRBV4-1	-	-	TRBJ1-1	TGCGCCAGCAGCCAAGATCCGGGAATGAACACTGAAGCTTTCTTT	CASSQDPGMNTEAFF
TRBV5-6	TRBD2	-	TRBJ2-1	TGTGCCAGCAGCGCCCTAGCGGGGACATACAATGAGCAGTTCTTC	CASSALAGTYNEQFF
TRBV10-3	TRBD1	-	TRBJ2-2	TGTGCCATTCCGGGACAGGGGCGCCCCGGGGAGCTGTTTTTT	CAIPGQGRPGELFF
TRBV6-1	-	-	TRBJ1-3	TGTGCCAGCAGTGAATCAGAGGGCTACTCTGGAAACACCATATATTTT	CASSESEGYSGNTIYF
TRBV28	-	-	TRBJ2-1	TGTGCCAGCGCGGGACAGACCTACAATGAGCAGTTCTTC	CASAGQTYNEQFF
TRBV7-6	-	-	TRBJ1-2	TGTGCCAGCAGCCCCTCGACAGGAGCTAACTATGGCTACACCTTC	CASSPSTGANYGYTF